A single TCR beta chain is shown here with its context. CDR1 is LNHDA, CDR2 SQIVND, per germline (reference sequence). This CDR3 contains 17 residues. V gave up 7 bases and J gave up 0 bases; unmatched junction bases: 13. This specimen belongs to a study of blood T cell repertoires in COVID-19. Study overall: Sample material is recorded as cDNA or gDNA derived from T cells, B-cell-depleted T cells, or PBMCs.

Generated by immunoSEQ multiplex PCR, the TCRdb table keeps only in-frame clones and is missing some. This repertoire shows around 220,000 clones, roughly nine tenths found once; its top ten account for 2% to 2.5%. The sample taken for sequencing was peripheral blood. This chain uses TRBV19 with TRBJ2-3, with TRBD1 identical over 7 bases. The clonotype was recovered from a woman aged 45 to 65 with acute or convalescent COVID-19. DNA of the CDR3: TGTGCCAGTACTTCAATTCGGGACAGACGTAGCACAGATACGCAGTATTTT. Translation gives CASTSIRDRRSTDTQYF.